This is a list of T cell receptor beta chains from one sample in a study of control samples from healthy donors and cancer patients. The data were produced by immunoSEQ multiplex PCR, yet TCRdb's version contains in-frame clones alone and is incomplete. The table records approximately 100,000 clones, approximately 90% of them present only once. The source material was blood. These receptors were taken from a human donor in good health. The donor label of this sample is uncertain. Both conserved end residues are part of each CDR3. The D gene is left open where the match is weak. Size is stated for part of the rows, as once, few or many counts, or as a class when the clone is expanded.

j_gene | abundance | v_gene | d_gene | CDR3aa | CDR3nt
TRBJ1-2 | - | TRBV5-1 | - | CASSLVASDYGYTF | TGCGCCAGCAGCTTAGTAGCGAGCGACTATGGCTACACCTTC
TRBJ2-3 | - | TRBV5-1 | TRBD2 | CASSFTGGPTDTQYF | TGCGCCAGCAGCTTTACGGGGGGGCCGACAGATACGCAGTATTTT
TRBJ2-2 | - | TRBV5-1 | TRBD2 | CASSLAPAGANTGELFF | TGCGCCAGCAGCTTGGCCCCTGCGGGGGCGAACACCGGGGAGCTGTTTTTT
TRBJ2-3 | - | TRBV15 | TRBD2 | CATRPPRTGGPGTDTQYF | TGTGCCACCAGACCTCCGAGGACGGGGGGGCCGGGCACAGATACGCAGTATTTT
TRBJ1-1 | - | TRBV6-5 | - | CAGSYQGRNTEAFF | TGTGCCGGCAGTTACCAGGGGAGGAACACTGAAGCTTTCTTT
TRBJ1-4 | - | TRBV28 | - | CASSGHPGLNEKLFF | TGTGCCAGCAGTGGGCATCCAGGTCTTAATGAAAAACTGTTTTTT
TRBJ2-7 | - | TRBV3-1/TRBV3-2 | - | CASSQSTVGEQYF | TGTGCCAGCAGCCAAAGTACGGTTGGCGAGCAGTACTTC
TRBJ1-5 | few | TRBV7-2 | - | CASSTTGISNQPQHF | TGTGCCAGCAGCACGACTGGAATTAGCAATCAGCCCCAGCATTTT
TRBJ1-1 | - | TRBV3-1/TRBV3-2 | TRBD1 | CASSPTRTGKTEAFF | TGTGCCAGCAGCCCTACCCGGACAGGGAAAACTGAAGCTTTCTTT
TRBJ1-6 | once | TRBV4-1 | - | CASSQRNLAGDSPLHF | TGCGCCAGCAGCCAAAGAAATTTAGCGGGGGATTCACCCCTCCACTTT
TRBJ1-6 | - | TRBV6-5 | - | CASSYAPISPLHF | TGTGCCAGCAGTTACGCCCCGATCTCACCCCTCCACTTT
TRBJ1-4 | - | TRBV6-6 | - | CVSTATNEKLFF | TGTGTTTCCACAGCAACTAATGAAAAACTGTTTTTT
TRBJ2-1 | - | TRBV7-7 | TRBD2 | CASSLFPSGTSGQLKYNEQFF | TGTGCCAGCAGCTTATTTCCCTCCGGGACTAGCGGACAGCTGAAATACAATGAGCAGTTCTTC
TRBJ2-1 | - | TRBV6-2/TRBV6-3 | TRBD2 | CASSYSVAGGYNEQFF | TGTGCCAGCAGTTACTCGGTAGCGGGGGGCTACAATGAGCAGTTCTTC
TRBJ1-5 | - | TRBV24-1 | - | CATSPRGSDQPQHF | TGTGCCACCTCCCCAAGAGGTTCGGATCAGCCCCAGCATTTT
TRBJ2-2 | once | TRBV6-2/TRBV6-3 | - | CASSYGGTGELFF | TGTGCCAGCAGTTACGGGGGGACCGGGGAGCTGTTTTTT
TRBJ1-5 | - | TRBV3-1/TRBV3-2 | - | CASSQGVSNQPQHF | TGTGCCAGCAGCCAAGGGGTAAGCAATCAGCCCCAGCATTTT
TRBJ1-1 | once | TRBV12-5 | - | CASEMFDTEAFF | TGTGCTAGTGAAATGTTCGACACTGAAGCTTTCTTT
TRBJ2-6 | - | TRBV5-8 | TRBD1 | CASSIGGDRWVRANVLTF | TGTGCCAGCAGCATTGGTGGGGACAGGTGGGTTCGGGCCAACGTCCTGACTTTC
TRBJ2-2 | - | TRBV7-7 | - | CASSQGTSTGGELFF | TGTGCTAGCAGCCAAGGGACTTCCACTGGGGGGGAGCTGTTTTTT
TRBJ2-1 | - | TRBV5-1 | TRBD2 | CASSLLAGGYNEQFF | TGCGCCAGCAGCTTACTAGCGGGGGGATACAATGAGCAGTTCTTC
TRBJ2-1 | - | TRBV29-1 | - | CSAIRQNNEQFF | TGCAGCGCCATACGACAGAACAATGAGCAGTTCTTC
TRBJ2-3 | - | TRBV5-4 | TRBD2 | CASSFERGLGDTQYF | TGTGCCAGCAGCTTCGAGCGGGGCTTAGGGGATACGCAGTATTTT
TRBJ1-2 | - | TRBV5-4 | - | CASSPSRVGDGYTF | TGTGCCAGCAGCCCAAGCAGGGTAGGGGATGGCTACACCTTC
TRBJ2-3 | - | TRBV5-1 | TRBD2 | CASSPPSGVRADTQYF | TGCGCCAGCAGCCCGCCTAGCGGGGTCAGGGCAGATACGCAGTATTTT